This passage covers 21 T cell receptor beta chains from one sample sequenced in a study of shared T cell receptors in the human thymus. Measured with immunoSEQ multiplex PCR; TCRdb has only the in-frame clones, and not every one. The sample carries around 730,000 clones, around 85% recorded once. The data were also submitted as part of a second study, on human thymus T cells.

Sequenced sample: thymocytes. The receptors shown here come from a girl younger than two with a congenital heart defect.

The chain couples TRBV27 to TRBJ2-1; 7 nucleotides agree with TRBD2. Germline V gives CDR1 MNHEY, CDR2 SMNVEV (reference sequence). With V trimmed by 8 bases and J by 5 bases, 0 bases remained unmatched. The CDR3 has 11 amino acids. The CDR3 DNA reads TGTGCCAGCGGGAGGGACAATGAGCAGTTCTTC. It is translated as CASGRDNEQFF.

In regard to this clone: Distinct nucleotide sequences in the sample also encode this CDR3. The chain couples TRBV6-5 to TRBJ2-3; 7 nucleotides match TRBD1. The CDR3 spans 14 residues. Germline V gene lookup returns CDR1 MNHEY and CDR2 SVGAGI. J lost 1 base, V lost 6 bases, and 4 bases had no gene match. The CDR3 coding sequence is TGTGCCAGCAGGGCCGGGACAGGCACAGATACGCAGTATTTT. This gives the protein CASRAGTGTDTQYF.

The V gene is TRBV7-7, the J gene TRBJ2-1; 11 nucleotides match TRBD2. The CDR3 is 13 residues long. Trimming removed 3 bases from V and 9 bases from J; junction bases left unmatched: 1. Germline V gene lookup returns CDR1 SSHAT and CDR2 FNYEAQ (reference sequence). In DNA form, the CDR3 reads TGTGCCAGCAGCTTGACTAGCGGGGCTGAGCAGTTCTTC. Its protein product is CASSLTSGAEQFF.

The CDR3 spells CASGLVLSNSQPYEQYF. The CDR3 DNA sequence: TGTGCTAGTGGTTTGGTACTTTCGAACAGTCAACCCTACGAGCAGTACTTC. The chain combines TRBV12-5 with TRBJ2-7; D unclear. Germline values: CDR1 LGHNT, CDR2 FRNRAP. The germline V and J ends were trimmed by 0 bases and 2 bases, with 17 bases remaining between them. This CDR3 comprises 17 residues.

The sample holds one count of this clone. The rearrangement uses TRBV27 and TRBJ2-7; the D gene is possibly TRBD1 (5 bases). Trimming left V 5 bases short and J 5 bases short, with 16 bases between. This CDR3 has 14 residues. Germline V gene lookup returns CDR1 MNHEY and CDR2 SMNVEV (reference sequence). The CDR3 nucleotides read TGTGCCAGCAGTAGGGGCCGCGGATTTGACGAGCAGTACTTC. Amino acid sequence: CASSRGRGFDEQYF.

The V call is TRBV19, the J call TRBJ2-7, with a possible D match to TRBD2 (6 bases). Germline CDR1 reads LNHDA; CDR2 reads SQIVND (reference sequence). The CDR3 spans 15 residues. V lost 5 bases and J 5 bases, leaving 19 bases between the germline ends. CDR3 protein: CASSPTRPGVDEQYF. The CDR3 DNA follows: TGTGCCAGTAGTCCTACCCGTCCGGGGGTCGACGAGCAGTACTTC.

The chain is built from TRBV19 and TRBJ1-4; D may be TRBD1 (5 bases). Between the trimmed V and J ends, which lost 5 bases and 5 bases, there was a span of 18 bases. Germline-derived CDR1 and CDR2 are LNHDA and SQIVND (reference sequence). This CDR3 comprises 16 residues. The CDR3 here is CASSSFPTDSNEKLFF. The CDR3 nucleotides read TGTGCCAGTAGTTCTTTCCCGACAGATTCGAATGAAAAACTGTTTTTT. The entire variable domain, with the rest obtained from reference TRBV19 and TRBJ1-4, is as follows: DGGITQSPKYLFRKEGQNVTLSCEQNLNHDAMYWYRQDPGQGLRLIYYSQIVNDFQKGDIAEGYSVSREKKESFPLTVTSAQKNPTAFYLCASSSFPTDSNEKLFFGSGTQLSVL.

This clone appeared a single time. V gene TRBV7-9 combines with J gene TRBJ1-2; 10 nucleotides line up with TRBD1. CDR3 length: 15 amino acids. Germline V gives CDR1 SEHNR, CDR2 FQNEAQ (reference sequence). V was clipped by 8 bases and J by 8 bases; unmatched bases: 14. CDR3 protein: CASQRQRTGGGGYTF. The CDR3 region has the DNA TGTGCCAGCCAACGGCAGCGGACAGGGGGAGGCGGCTACACCTTC.

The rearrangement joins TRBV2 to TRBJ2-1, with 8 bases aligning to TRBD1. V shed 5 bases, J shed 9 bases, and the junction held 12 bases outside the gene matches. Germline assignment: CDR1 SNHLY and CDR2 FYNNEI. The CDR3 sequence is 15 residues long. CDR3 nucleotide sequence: TGTGCCAGCAGTACTGAGACAGGGGTTAGTTGTGAGCAGTTCTTC. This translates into CASSTETGVSCEQFF.

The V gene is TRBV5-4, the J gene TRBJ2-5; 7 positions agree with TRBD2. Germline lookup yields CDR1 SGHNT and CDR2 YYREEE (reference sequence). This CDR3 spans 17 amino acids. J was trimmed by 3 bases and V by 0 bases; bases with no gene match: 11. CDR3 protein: CASSLAPGEGTKETQYF. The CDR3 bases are TGTGCCAGCAGCTTGGCCCCCGGGGAGGGCACTAAAGAGACCCAGTACTTC.

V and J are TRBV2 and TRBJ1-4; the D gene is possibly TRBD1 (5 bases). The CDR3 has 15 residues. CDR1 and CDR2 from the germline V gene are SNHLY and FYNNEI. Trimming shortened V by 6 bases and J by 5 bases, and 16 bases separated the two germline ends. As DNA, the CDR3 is TGTGCCAGCAGCGGAAACAGGAGAAAAAATGAAAAACTGTTTTTT. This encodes CASSGNRRKNEKLFF.

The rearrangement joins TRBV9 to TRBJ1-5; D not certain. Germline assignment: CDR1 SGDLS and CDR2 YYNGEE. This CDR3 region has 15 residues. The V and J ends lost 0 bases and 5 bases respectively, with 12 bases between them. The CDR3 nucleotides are TGTGCCAGCAGCGTAGGAGTCGGGGTCGATCAGCCCCAGCATTTT. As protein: CASSVGVGVDQPQHF. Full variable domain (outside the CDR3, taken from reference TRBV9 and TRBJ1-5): DSGVTQTPKHLITATGQRVTLRCSPRSGDLSVYWYQQSLDQGLQFLIQYYNGEERAKGNILERFSAQQFPDLHSELNLSSLELGDSALYFCASSVGVGVDQPQHFGDGTRLSIL.

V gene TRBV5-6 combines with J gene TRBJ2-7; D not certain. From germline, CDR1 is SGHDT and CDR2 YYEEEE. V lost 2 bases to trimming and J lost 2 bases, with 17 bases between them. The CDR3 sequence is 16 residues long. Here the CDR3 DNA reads TGTGCCAGCAGCTTACAGCCCCACCTTCTTCCCTACGAGCAGTACTTC. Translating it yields CASSLQPHLLPYEQYF.

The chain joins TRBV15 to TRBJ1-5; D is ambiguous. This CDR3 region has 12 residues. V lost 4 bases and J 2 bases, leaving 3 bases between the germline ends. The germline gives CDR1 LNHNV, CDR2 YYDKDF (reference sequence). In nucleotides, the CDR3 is TGTGCCACCAGCATAGGCAATCAGCCCCAGCATTTT. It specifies CATSIGNQPQHF. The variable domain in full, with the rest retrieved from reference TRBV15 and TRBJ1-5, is DAMVIQNPRYQVTQFGKPVTLSCSQTLNHNVMYWYQQKSSQAPKLLFHYYDKDFNNEADTPDNFQSRRPNTSFCFLDIRSPGLGDTAMYLCATSIGNQPQHFGDGTRLSIL.

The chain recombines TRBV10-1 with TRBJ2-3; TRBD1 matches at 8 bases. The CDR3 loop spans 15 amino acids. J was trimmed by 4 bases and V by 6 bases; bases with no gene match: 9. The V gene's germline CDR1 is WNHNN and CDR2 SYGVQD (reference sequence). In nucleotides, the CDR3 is TGCGCCAGCAGCGCCCGGACAGGGAGGCCAGATACGCAGTATTTT. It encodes CASSARTGRPDTQYF.

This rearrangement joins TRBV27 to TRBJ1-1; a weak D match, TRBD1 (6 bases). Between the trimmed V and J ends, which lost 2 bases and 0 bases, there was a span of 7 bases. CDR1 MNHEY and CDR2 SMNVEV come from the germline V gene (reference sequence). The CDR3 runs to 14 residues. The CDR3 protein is CASSLDRMNTEAFF. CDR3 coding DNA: TGTGCCAGCAGTTTAGACAGGATGAACACTGAAGCTTTCTTT.

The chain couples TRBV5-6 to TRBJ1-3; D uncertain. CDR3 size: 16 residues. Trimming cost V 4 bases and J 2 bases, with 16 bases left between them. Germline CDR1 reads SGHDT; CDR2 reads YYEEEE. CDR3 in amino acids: CASSPPVGSTGNTIYF. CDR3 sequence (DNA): TGTGCCAGCAGCCCCCCCGTGGGGAGTACTGGAAACACCATATATTTT. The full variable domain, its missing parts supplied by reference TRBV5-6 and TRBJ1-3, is DAGVTQSPTHLIKTRGQQVTLRCSPKSGHDTVSWYQQALGQGPQFIFQYYEEEERQRGNFPDRFSGHQFPNYSSELNVNALLLGDSALYLCASSPPVGSTGNTIYFGEGSWLTVV.

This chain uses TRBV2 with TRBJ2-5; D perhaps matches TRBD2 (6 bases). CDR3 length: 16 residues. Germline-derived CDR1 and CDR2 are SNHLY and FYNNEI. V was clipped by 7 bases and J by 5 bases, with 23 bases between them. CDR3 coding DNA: TGTGCCAGCATTCTACGGGAGCAGAATTTAGATGAGACCCAGTACTTC. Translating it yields CASILREQNLDETQYF.

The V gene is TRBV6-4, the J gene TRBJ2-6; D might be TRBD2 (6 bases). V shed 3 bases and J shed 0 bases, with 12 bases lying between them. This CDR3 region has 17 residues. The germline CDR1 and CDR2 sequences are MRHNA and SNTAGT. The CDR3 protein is CASSEGGRISGANVLTF. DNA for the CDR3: TGTGCCAGCAGTGAGGGAGGCAGGATCTCTGGGGCCAACGTCCTGACTTTC.

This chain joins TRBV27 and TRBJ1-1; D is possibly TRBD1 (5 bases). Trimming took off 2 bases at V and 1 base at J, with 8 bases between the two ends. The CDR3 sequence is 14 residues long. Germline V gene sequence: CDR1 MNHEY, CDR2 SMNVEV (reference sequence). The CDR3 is CASSLRTTNTEAFF. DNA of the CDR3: TGTGCCAGCAGTTTACGGACAACGAACACTGAAGCTTTCTTT.

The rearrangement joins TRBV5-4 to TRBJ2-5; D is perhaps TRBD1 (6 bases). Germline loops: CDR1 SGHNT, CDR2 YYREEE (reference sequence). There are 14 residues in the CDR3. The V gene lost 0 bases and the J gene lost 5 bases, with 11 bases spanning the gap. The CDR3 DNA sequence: TGTGCCAGCAGCTTGGTACAGGGAATCGAGACCCAGTACTTC. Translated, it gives CASSLVQGIETQYF.